These 24 T cell receptor beta chains share one sample of origin, sequenced in a study of T cell responses to AZD1222 COVID-19 vaccine. Assay: immunoSEQ multiplex PCR; the TCRdb copy retains only in-frame clones and omits some. The sample lists 95,000 to 150,000 clones; about 90% were seen once. The material sequenced was peripheral blood, taken on day 0 of AZD1222 vaccination. These receptors were taken from an adult in good health.

The gene calls are TRBV11-3 and TRBJ2-1; 12 bases align to TRBD2. The germline V gene has CDR1 SGHNT and CDR2 YENEEA. The ends lost 5 bases at V and 7 bases at J; junction bases unmatched: 6. The CDR3 is 15 residues long. CDR3 nucleotide sequence: TGTGCCAGCAGCCCACCCGGGACTAGCGGGAATGAGCAGTTCTTC. Its protein product is CASSPPGTSGNEQFF.

The rearrangement uses TRBV7-9 and TRBJ1-3; 12 bases match TRBD1. This CDR3 has 17 residues. After removal of 8 bases from V and 4 bases from J, the junction contained 12 bases not matched to a gene. The germline V gene encodes CDR1 SEHNR and CDR2 FQNEAQ (reference sequence). CDR3 amino acids: CASSNPGQGAPGNTIYF. In nucleotides, the CDR3 is TGTGCCAGCTCGAATCCGGGACAGGGGGCGCCAGGAAACACCATATATTTT.

V is TRBV9 and J is TRBJ2-7; D ambiguous. Germline V gene lookup returns CDR1 SGDLS and CDR2 YYNGEE. The CDR3 runs 14 residues. V dropped 2 bases and J dropped 2 bases, with 11 bases sitting between them. CDR3: CASSVGTAAYEQYF. The CDR3 nucleotides are TGTGCCAGCAGCGTGGGTACAGCCGCCTACGAGCAGTACTTC. The entire variable domain, with the rest obtained from reference TRBV9 and TRBJ2-7, is as follows: DSGVTQTPKHLITATGQRVTLRCSPRSGDLSVYWYQQSLDQGLQFLIQYYNGEERAKGNILERFSAQQFPDLHSELNLSSLELGDSALYFCASSVGTAAYEQYFGPGTRLTVT.

V is TRBV4-1 and J is TRBJ2-1; tentative D call: TRBD2 (5 bases). The length of the CDR3 is 15 residues. Germline CDR1 MGHRA, CDR2 YSYEKL. V lost 4 bases and J lost 9, with 19 bases in between. The CDR3 region is CASSLAFGSGLEQFF. CDR3 DNA: TGCGCCAGCAGCCTAGCGTTCGGTAGTGGACTTGAGCAGTTCTTC.

The chain couples TRBV28 to TRBJ1-2; tentatively, D is TRBD1 (5 bases). In germline, CDR1 is MDHEN, CDR2 SYDVKM. V was trimmed by 2 bases and J by 2 bases, leaving 6 bases between them. This CDR3 is built from 13 residues. The CDR3 protein is CASSLEGNYGYTF. CDR3 sequence (DNA): TGTGCCAGCAGTTTAGAGGGGAACTATGGCTACACCTTC.

The chain is built from TRBV13 and TRBJ2-7; no clear D gene. V dropped 3 bases and J dropped 2 bases, with 5 bases sitting between them. The CDR3 consists of 12 residues. Germline values: CDR1 PRHDT, CDR2 FYEKMQ (reference sequence). CDR3: CASSFRTYEQYF. DNA of the CDR3: TGTGCCAGCAGCTTCCGAACCTACGAGCAGTACTTC.

This chain uses TRBV21-1 with TRBJ2-7; the DNA was not compared with TRBD1, the D call given in the table. TRBV21-1 is marked as a pseudogene. The CDR3 length is 11 residues. DNA of the CDR3: TGTGCCAGCAGCAATCAATACGAGCAGTACTTC. The encoded protein is CASSNQYEQYF.

V gene TRBV5-6 combines with J gene TRBJ2-1; 8 bases are a match to TRBD2. CDR1 and CDR2 (germline): SGHDT, YYEEEE. The CDR3 extends over 17 amino acids. V was pared by 4 bases and J by 2 bases, with 11 bases of the junction left unmatched. The CDR3 DNA reads TGTGCCAGCAGCCCGTGGCGTTTCGGGGGGGCCTACAATGAGCAGTTCTTC. It yields the protein CASSPWRFGGAYNEQFF.

The chain uses TRBV2 and TRBJ1-1; D remains unclear. V lost 7 bases, J lost 6 bases, and 12 bases lay in between. This CDR3 has 12 residues. The V gene's germline CDR1 is SNHLY and CDR2 FYNNEI. CDR3 sequence reads: CASTERGPEAFF. The CDR3 DNA is TGTGCCAGCACCGAGAGAGGGCCTGAAGCTTTCTTT.

This sequence joins TRBV29-1 and TRBJ2-1; 12 nucleotides line up with TRBD1. V was clipped by 3 bases and J by 10 bases; unmatched bases: 22. The CDR3 is 19 residues long. Germline V lookup: CDR1 SQVTM, CDR2 ANQGSEA. CDR3 nucleotides: TGCAGCGTTGATTTGCGCGGGACAGGGGGCGAACGGGGCGTCAGGGAGCAGTTCTTC. Protein: CSVDLRGTGGERGVREQFF.

V and J are TRBV18 and TRBJ2-1, with TRBD1 as a possible D gene (7 bases). The germline V gene has CDR1 KGHSH and CDR2 LQKENI. With 8 bases removed from V and 3 bases from J, the gap between germline ends came to 14 bases. CDR3 length equals 14 residues. The CDR3 loop is CASPPRGVYNEQFF. The DNA of the CDR3 is TGTGCCAGCCCCCCCAGGGGGGTCTACAATGAGCAGTTCTTC.

This chain connects TRBV4-1 to TRBJ1-1, with unresolved D. The CDR3 runs 17 residues. Germline CDR1 is MGHRA and CDR2 is YSYEKL. The ends were cut back, 0 bases at V and 0 bases at J, with 14 bases in the middle. The chain's CDR3 is CASSQEEIRHLNTEAFF. The CDR3 DNA is TGCGCCAGCAGCCAAGAAGAGATACGACACTTGAACACTGAAGCTTTCTTT.

The J gene is TRBJ2-2, the V gene TRBV19, with 7 bases aligning to TRBD2. The V and J ends lost 1 base and 5 bases, in that order; junction bases with no gene match: 4. The CDR3 contains 15 residues. CDR1 is LNHDA and CDR2 is SQIVND in the germline V gene (reference sequence). The CDR3 spells CASSIGGGWTGELFF. The CDR3 region has the DNA TGTGCCAGTAGTATAGGGGGAGGGTGGACCGGGGAGCTGTTTTTT.

This chain connects TRBV27 to TRBJ1-5; D not resolved. V was clipped by 6 bases and J by 8 bases, with 17 bases between them. Germline V gene data show CDR1 as MNHEY and CDR2 as SMNVEV (reference sequence). The CDR3 is 14 residues long. CDR3 nucleotides: TGTGCCAGCAGGCTGGCTGCAGACCTGGAGCCCCAGCATTTT. Translated: CASRLAADLEPQHF.

The V and J genes are TRBV25-1 and TRBJ2-3; 12 bases agree with TRBD1. The trim removed 3 bases at V and 2 bases at J, leaving 6 bases unmatched. This CDR3 is built from 17 residues. CDR1 MGHDK and CDR2 SYGVNS come from the germline V gene. CDR3 sequence reads: CASSDLGTGGLTDTQYF. CDR3 sequence (DNA): TGTGCCAGCAGTGATTTAGGGACAGGGGGCCTCACAGATACGCAGTATTTT. Full variable domain (outside the CDR3, taken from reference TRBV25-1 and TRBJ2-3): EADIYQTPRYLVIGTGKKITLECSQTMGHDKMYWYQQDPGMELHLIHYSYGVNSTEKGDLSSESTVSRIRTEHFPLTLESARPSHTSQYLCASSDLGTGGLTDTQYFGPGTRLTVL.

The chain uses TRBV11-2 and TRBJ2-2; D remains ambiguous. The germline V and J ends were trimmed by 1 base and 3 bases, with 6 bases remaining between them. The CDR3 length is 14 residues. The germline gives CDR1 SGHAT, CDR2 FQNNGV. The CDR3, as DNA: TGTGCCAGCAGCTTAGTTAGATACACCGGGGAGCTGTTTTTT. It is translated as CASSLVRYTGELFF.

The V gene is TRBV6-1, the J gene TRBJ2-5; 11 positions match TRBD2. Germline V gene lookup returns CDR1 MNHNS and CDR2 SASEGT. The CDR3 has 15 amino acids. V was pared by 2 bases and J by 5 bases, with 4 bases of the junction left unmatched. In DNA, the CDR3 is TGTGCCAGCAGTGAACTAGCGGGAGGCGCGGAGACCCAGTACTTC. Encoded protein: CASSELAGGAETQYF.

The rearrangement joins TRBV6-2 or TRBV6-3 to TRBJ1-2; a possible D gene is TRBD1 (6 bases). There are 14 residues in the CDR3. CDR1 and CDR2 from the germline V gene are MNHEY and SVGEGT. Trimming removed 4 bases at V and 4 bases at J, with 13 bases between. CDR3 amino acids: CASSFGGAVYGYTF. For the CDR3, the DNA is TGTGCCAGCAGTTTTGGGGGCGCGGTCTATGGCTACACCTTC.

This chain links TRBV12-1 with TRBJ2-4; TRBD1 was called by the table and not checked on the DNA. TRBV12-1 is termed a pseudogene. The length of the CDR3 is 18 residues. Written as DNA, the CDR3 is TGTGCCAGCAGCTTCAAGACACGGCGATCTCAAGTCAAAAACATTCAGTACTTC. Translation gives CASSFKTRRSQVKNIQYF.

The chain joins TRBV27 to TRBJ2-7, with D possibly called TRBD1 or TRBD2 (6 bases each). This CDR3 spans 13 amino acids. Germline V CDR1 and CDR2: MNHEY, SMNVEV (reference sequence). Trimming stripped 2 bases from V and 7 bases from J, with 12 bases between. CDR3 region: CASSLGGPWEQYF. The DNA for the CDR3 is TGTGCCAGCAGTTTAGGGGGGCCCTGGGAGCAGTACTTC.

The gene calls are TRBV18 and TRBJ1-1; 7 bases map to TRBD1. The germline gives CDR1 KGHSH, CDR2 LQKENI. Trimming removed 3 bases from V and 1 base from J; junction bases left unmatched: 5. This CDR3 comprises 15 residues. The CDR3 coding sequence is TGTGCCAGCTCACCCCCCCGGGACAGGAACACTGAAGCTTTCTTT. Amino acid sequence: CASSPPRDRNTEAFF.

The CDR3 sequence: CASSLLHLNTEAFF. The CDR3, as DNA: TGTGCCAGCAGTTTGTTACACCTGAACACTGAAGCTTTCTTT. This sequence joins TRBV28 and TRBJ1-1; the D is unclear. This CDR3 spans 14 amino acids. V was shortened by 3 bases and J by 0 bases, with 8 bases between the two germline ends. The germline V gene has CDR1 MDHEN and CDR2 SYDVKM.

The genes are TRBV3-1 (or the pseudogene TRBV3-2) and TRBJ2-3, with TRBD1 as a possible D gene (6 bases). Trimming removed 6 bases at V and 2 bases at J, with 18 bases between. The germline gives CDR1 LGHDT, CDR2 YNNKEL (reference sequence). The CDR3 has 16 amino acids. CDR3 sequence (DNA): TGTGCCAGCAGTCTTACAGGGTCAGTAGCCACAGATACGCAGTATTTT. It is translated as CASSLTGSVATDTQYF.

Of note for this clone: The germline gene is not matched at one end of the junction; a read error may be the cause. This chain links TRBV4-1 with TRBJ1-1; 9 positions match TRBD1. The germline V gene encodes CDR1 MGHRA and CDR2 YSYEKL. The CDR3 sequence is 16 residues long. The CDR3 nucleotides read TGCGTCAGCAGCCGAGTGGGGACAGGGTCAGTCACTGAAGCTTTCTTT. It encodes CVSSRVGTGSVTEAFF.